Listed here are 8 T cell receptor beta chains from one sample, sequenced in a study of T-cell memory formation after mild COVID-19. In TCRdb, the 5' RACE reads were re-called with MiXCR into one record per CDR3 protein. The sample consists of some 340,000 distinct CDR3 sequences, around 13% of them appearing once. Sequenced input: PBMCs or a T cell subset sorted from them (not recorded which). Receptors originate from a man aged 18-30 years who had mild COVID-19 (a few samples of this study predate the infection). Cell type and time point are not known.

This clonotype was seen a few times. The chain employs TRBV30 and TRBJ2-1, with a tentative D call TRBD1 (5 bases). Between the trimmed V and J ends, which lost 2 bases and 5 bases, there was a span of 19 bases. The CDR3 runs to 16 residues. Germline CDR1 GTSNPN, CDR2 SVGIG (reference sequence). CDR3 nucleotide sequence: TGTGCCTGGAGTCCATCCCTGCTAGGGGCGCACAATGAGCAGTTCTTC. It codes for CAWSPSLLGAHNEQFF.

In its sample, this clonotype was seen a few times. The J gene is TRBJ2-3, the V gene TRBV10-3, with D tentatively TRBD2 (6 bases). The germline V gene has CDR1 ENHRY and CDR2 SYGVKD. The CDR3 length is 19 residues. Trimming took off 3 bases at V and 3 bases at J, with 25 bases between the two ends. The CDR3 bases are TGTGCCATCAGTGAACCTTCCAAGGACCGTTCGCGGGAAACAGATACGCAGTATTTT. This encodes CAISEPSKDRSRETDTQYF.

Only a few counts were recorded for this clonotype. This chain joins TRBV12-3 or TRBV12-4 and TRBJ2-5; possibly TRBD2 for D (5 bases). The germline V and J ends were trimmed by 1 base and 0 bases, with 9 bases remaining between them. CDR3 length: 15 amino acids. CDR3 in amino acids: CASSLGTRDQETQYF. DNA for the CDR3: TGTGCCAGCAGTTTAGGAACTAGGGACCAAGAGACCCAGTACTTC.

This clonotype was counted many times. V and J are TRBV9 and TRBJ2-7; TRBD2 matches 9 bases. J was trimmed by 2 bases and V by 0 bases; bases with no gene match: 9. In germline, CDR1 is SGDLS, CDR2 YYNGEE. CDR3 size: 17 residues. In DNA form, the CDR3 reads TGTGCCAGCAGCGTAGGACCTGCTAGCGGGGCCACCTACGAGCAGTACTTC. This translates into CASSVGPASGATYEQYF.

This clonotype has just a few counts. The V and J genes are TRBV12-3 or TRBV12-4 and TRBJ1-6; D is unresolved. The CDR3 length is 14 residues. V was pared by 8 bases and J by 0 bases, with 8 bases between. The CDR3 loop reads CASRLSSYNSPLHF. CDR3 coding DNA: TGTGCCAGCCGGCTGAGCTCCTATAATTCACCCCTCCACTTT.

This clonotype was seen only a few times. The chain joins TRBV25-1 to TRBJ1-5; tentatively, D is TRBD1 (5 bases). The CDR3 totals 16 residues. CDR1 and CDR2 (germline): MGHDK, SYGVNS. V was clipped by 2 bases and J by 9 bases, with 20 bases between them. CDR3 in DNA: TGTGCCAGCAGTGAAACCGGGGGATCCGGGGTAAGGCCCCAGCATTTT. As protein: CASSETGGSGVRPQHF.

This clonotype was seen repeatedly, ten times or more. The chain has TRBV4-2 and TRBJ2-5, with 10 bases identical to TRBD1. The CDR3 length is 16 residues. Losses at the gene ends were 1 base for V and 0 bases for J; bases not matched to a gene: 2. Per germline, CDR1 LGHNA and CDR2 YNFKEQ. The CDR3 DNA sequence: TGTGCCAGCAGCCAAGGGACAGGGGGTGACCAAGAGACCCAGTACTTC. Protein: CASSQGTGGDQETQYF.

This clonotype turned up a few times. The V and J genes are TRBV24-1 and TRBJ2-1; TRBD2 agrees at 13 bases. The CDR3 runs to 16 residues. Germline loops: CDR1 KGHDR, CDR2 SFDVKD. V lost 4 bases and J lost 9; bases outside the gene matches: 8. The CDR3 DNA follows: TGTGCCACCAGTGACCCCGGACTAGCGGGGGAGGGTGAGCAGTTCTTC. Residues: CATSDPGLAGEGEQFF.